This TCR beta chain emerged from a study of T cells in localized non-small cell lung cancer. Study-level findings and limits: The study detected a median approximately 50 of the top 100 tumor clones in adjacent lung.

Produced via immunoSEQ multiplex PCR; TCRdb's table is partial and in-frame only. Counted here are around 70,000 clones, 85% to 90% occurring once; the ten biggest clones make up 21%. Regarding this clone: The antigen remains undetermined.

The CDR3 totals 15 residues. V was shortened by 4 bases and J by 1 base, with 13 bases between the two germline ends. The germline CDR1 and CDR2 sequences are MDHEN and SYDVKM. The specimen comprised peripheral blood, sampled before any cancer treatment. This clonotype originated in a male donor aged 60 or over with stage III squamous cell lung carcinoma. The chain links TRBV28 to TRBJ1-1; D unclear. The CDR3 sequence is CASSWIGHPNTEAFF. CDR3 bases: TGTGCCAGCAGTTGGATAGGGCATCCGAACACTGAAGCTTTCTTT.